Listed below are T cell receptor beta chains from one sample, sequenced in a study of CD8 T cells in Susac syndrome. TCRdb reprocessed the immunoSEQ multiplex PCR reads with MiXCR, giving one entry per CDR3 protein. The table has around 170,000 distinct CDR3 sequences, approximately 94% seen once. The sample comprised CD4+ T cells from PBMCs. These receptors were obtained from a human donor with Susac syndrome. Each CDR3 is given with its conserved first and last residue. D genes are given only for firm matches. The size of a clone is reported for some rows only, either as once, few or many, or as a class for expanded clones.

v_gene	j_gene	d_gene	abundance	CDR3nt	CDR3aa
TRBV20-1	TRBJ2-5	NA	NA	TGCAGTGCTAGAGATGGGTTTGGGGGCCAAGAGACCCAGTACTTC	CSARDGFGGQETQYF
TRBV12-3/TRBV12-4	TRBJ2-2	TRBD2	NA	TGTGCCAGCAGTGCCCTAGCGGGGGGACCAACGAACACCGGGGAGCTGTTTTTT	CASSALAGGPTNTGELFF
TRBV23-1	TRBJ1-4	NA	NA	TGCGCCAGCAGTCATGGGTCAGGGTGGGGTCGCGAAAAACTGTTTTTT	CASSHGSGWGREKLFF
TRBV11-2	TRBJ2-5	NA	NA	TGTGCCAGCAGCTTAGGCGGGGCCCCCCAAGAGACCCAGTACTTC	CASSLGGAPQETQYF
TRBV29-1	TRBJ2-2	TRBD1	NA	TGCAGCGCCGTACAGGGGGCCATGAACACCGGGGAGCTGTTTTTT	CSAVQGAMNTGELFF
TRBV20-1	TRBJ2-3	NA	NA	TGCAGTGCTCACTTAACCGGAGGGGATACGCAGTATTTT	CSAHLTGGDTQYF
TRBV3-1	TRBJ1-1	NA	NA	TGTGCCAGCACCCCGAGGGTAAACACTGAAGCTTTCTTT	CASTPRVNTEAFF
TRBV30	TRBJ2-5	NA	once	TGTGCCTGGACGGGGTACCAAGAGACCCAGTACTTC	CAWTGYQETQYF
TRBV20-1	TRBJ2-7	TRBD2	once	TGCAGTGCTAGACTACGCGGGGGGACATCCCAGTACTTC	CSARLRGGTSQYF
TRBV20-1	TRBJ2-2	NA	NA	TGCAGTGCTAAAAGGGGGGGTAACACCGGGGAGCTGTTTTTT	CSAKRGGNTGELFF
TRBV14	TRBJ1-2	TRBD1	NA	TGTGCCAGCAGCCAAGCAGGGGGCCTCTACTATGGCTACACCTTC	CASSQAGGLYYGYTF
TRBV5-6	TRBJ2-3	TRBD2	NA	TGTGCCAGCAGCTTGCGCGGCGGGGGGGCAGTAGATACGCAGTATTTT	CASSLRGGGAVDTQYF
TRBV28	TRBJ2-2	NA	few	TGTGCCAGCATGGGCCCGAACACCGGGGAGCTGTTTTTT	CASMGPNTGELFF
TRBV12-3/TRBV12-4	TRBJ2-5	NA	NA	TGTGCCAGCAGTTTAGAGGGGGGCAGAGAGACCCAGTACTTC	CASSLEGGRETQYF
TRBV5-1	TRBJ2-2	NA	NA	TGCGCCAGCAGCAGGGACGGCTTGAACACCGGGGAGCTGTTTTTT	CASSRDGLNTGELFF
TRBV13	TRBJ2-7	TRBD1	NA	TGTGCCAGCAGCTCTCGACAGGGTCCCCTCTACGAGCAGTACTTC	CASSSRQGPLYEQYF
TRBV4-3	TRBJ2-7	NA	NA	TGCGCCAGCAGCCAAGATCCGGGGGGCTGGGAGCAGTACTTC	CASSQDPGGWEQYF
TRBV3-1	TRBJ2-3	NA	NA	TGTGCCAGCAGCCATTTAGTCCCGGCAGATACGCAGTATTTT	CASSHLVPADTQYF
TRBV9	TRBJ2-7	TRBD1	NA	TGTGCCAGCAGCGCCCGGGACAGGGGGTACGAGCAGTACTTC	CASSARDRGYEQYF
TRBV4-1	TRBJ1-4	NA	NA	TGCGCCAGCAGCCAAGTCCTTAATGAAAAACTGTTTTTT	CASSQVLNEKLFF
TRBV20-1	TRBJ1-5	TRBD1	NA	TGCAGTGCTACAGGGGGGCGTGGGGGTAGCAATCAGCCCCAGCATTTT	CSATGGRGGSNQPQHF
TRBV7-3	TRBJ2-5	TRBD1	NA	TGTGCCAGCAGCCCCAGGACAGGGGAGAGGGAGACCCAGTACTTC	CASSPRTGERETQYF
TRBV24-1	TRBJ2-1	NA	NA	TGTGCCACCAGTGATTTTGGTTTACAGCAGTTCTTC	CATSDFGLQQFF
TRBV30	TRBJ2-2	NA	NA	TGTGCCTGGACCAGGGAGGAGACCGGGGAGCTGTTTTTT	CAWTREETGELFF
TRBV4-1	TRBJ1-4	TRBD1	once	TGCGCCAGCAGCCAAGATGACAGGGATAATGAAAAACTGTTTTTT	CASSQDDRDNEKLFF
TRBV3-1	TRBJ2-7	TRBD2	NA	TGTGCCAGCAGCCCCAGACTAGCGGGGGGCGACTACGAGCAGTACTTC	CASSPRLAGGDYEQYF
TRBV10-3	TRBJ2-1	NA	NA	TGTGCCATCAGCGCCGGGCTCTTATACAATGAGCAGTTCTTC	CAISAGLLYNEQFF
TRBV6-2/TRBV6-3	TRBJ1-6	TRBD1	NA	TGTGCCAGCAGGGCCCCGACAGGGGGGAATTCACCCCTCCACTTT	CASRAPTGGNSPLHF
TRBV14	TRBJ1-2	NA	NA	TGTGCCAGCAGCCTCGACCTATGGGGCTACACCTTC	CASSLDLWGYTF
TRBV27	TRBJ2-5	NA	NA	TGTGCCAGCAGTTTGTATGGGGTAGGGGAACAAGAGACCCAGTACTTC	CASSLYGVGEQETQYF
TRBV5-1	TRBJ2-6	TRBD1	NA	TGCGCCAGCAGCTGGATTGGGGACAGCCTCTCTGGGGCCAACGTCCTGACTTTC	CASSWIGDSLSGANVLTF
TRBV11-2	TRBJ2-1	NA	few	TGTGCCAGCAGCTTAAATTCCGGGACTCGGCAGTTCTTC	CASSLNSGTRQFF
TRBV12-3/TRBV12-4	TRBJ2-6	NA	NA	TGTGCCAGCAGTCCACCGAGCTCTGGGGCCAACGTCCTGACTTTC	CASSPPSSGANVLTF
TRBV5-1	TRBJ1-1	NA	NA	TGCGCCAGCAGCCGAGAACCTCAACGCGACACTGAAGCTTTCTTT	CASSREPQRDTEAFF
TRBV6-5	TRBJ1-2	TRBD1	NA	TGTGCCAGCAGTTACCGACAGGGAGGCGGCTACACCTTC	CASSYRQGGGYTF
TRBV12-3/TRBV12-4	TRBJ2-5	NA	NA	TGTGCCAGCAGTTTAGAACAGCAAGAGACCCAGTACTTC	CASSLEQQETQYF
TRBV20-1	TRBJ2-5	TRBD2	few	TGCAGTGCTCGACTAGCGGGGGGGGAGACCCAGTACTTC	CSARLAGGETQYF
TRBV29-1	TRBJ1-4	NA	NA	TGCAGCGTTGAATTAGGAGGGGTAGCGTTTTTT	CSVELGGVAFF
TRBV2	TRBJ2-1	NA	once	TGTGCCAGCGGATCGGGGAATGAGCAGTTCTTC	CASGSGNEQFF
TRBV5-4	TRBJ2-2	NA	NA	TGTGCCAGCAGCTCAGCACGGGGCCGGAACACCGGGGAGCTGTTTTTT	CASSSARGRNTGELFF
TRBV7-8	TRBJ2-2	TRBD1	NA	TGTGCCAGCAGCGAATACAGGGGGCCCACCGGGGAGCTGTTTTTT	CASSEYRGPTGELFF
TRBV4-2	TRBJ1-6	NA	NA	TGTGCCAGCAGCCTCGGTAATGGGGGCGCCTCCAATTCACCCCTCCACTTT	CASSLGNGGASNSPLHF
TRBV20-1	TRBJ2-2	NA	NA	TGCAGTGCCCGCCGCGCGAACACCGGGGAGCTGTTTTTT	CSARRANTGELFF
TRBV7-2	TRBJ1-2	NA	NA	TGTGCCAGCAGCTTAGGGGCTGGACAGTTAGGCGGCTACACCTTC	CASSLGAGQLGGYTF
TRBV12-3/TRBV12-4	TRBJ2-4	TRBD1	once	TGTGCCAGCAGCAACCGTGACAGGGCAGTTGTCATTCAGTACTTC	CASSNRDRAVVIQYF
TRBV3-1	TRBJ2-3	NA	NA	TGTGCCAGCAGGCGAACTATTACCACAGATACGCAGTATTTT	CASRRTITTDTQYF